This T cell receptor beta chain was identified during a study of PD-1 blockade in classical Hodgkin lymphoma. The CDR3 has 16 amino acids. Germline-derived CDR1 and CDR2 are SGHDN and FVKESK. Germline trimming cut 4 bases from V and 1 base from J; bases unmatched to any gene: 7. Generated by immunoSEQ multiplex PCR, the TCRdb table keeps only in-frame clones and is missing some. This repertoire shows 1,500 to 2,500 clones, roughly 76% found once; its top ten account for around 9.6%. Brentuximab vedotin exposure varied, and every patient relapsed after autologous stem cell transplantation. This clone has a handful of counts.

This clonotype originated in a human donor with classical Hodgkin lymphoma. Material: peripheral blood mononuclear cells (PBMCs), obtained at baseline. The chain employs TRBV14 and TRBJ2-3; 8 bases align to TRBD2. The CDR3 is CASSPVGGGRTDTQYF. The CDR3, as DNA: TGTGCCAGCAGCCCCGTAGGCGGGGGGCGCACAGATACGCAGTATTTT.